Below, 3 T cell receptor beta chains from the same sample are listed, as sequenced in a study of T-cell reconstitution after alpha-beta-depleted transplantation in children. Unique molecular identifiers featured in how the TCRbeta library was prepared. TCRdb re-analysed the PCR reads in MiXCR, keeping a single row per CDR3 protein. The sample shows around 500,000 distinct CDR3 sequences, 20% to 25% of them seen only once. The material was PBMCs, mostly from graft donor cells, obtained 360 days after TCRalphabeta/CD19-depleted stem cell transplant. The source of these receptors is a boy in the first two years of life who had a stem cell transplant for acute myeloid leukemia, so the T cells may come from the graft donor.

At least ten counts were recorded for this clonotype. The chain employs TRBV15 and TRBJ2-5, with D perhaps TRBD1 (6 bases). The CDR3 is made up of 14 amino acids. The germline V gene encodes CDR1 LNHNV and CDR2 YYDKDF (reference sequence). V gave up 5 bases and J gave up 4 bases, with 14 bases separating them. The CDR3 spells CATSPRDTGETQYF. The CDR3 DNA sequence: TGTGCCACCAGCCCCCGGGACACAGGAGAGACCCAGTACTTC.

This clonotype was recorded a few times. The V call is TRBV15, the J call TRBJ1-2, with TRBD1 matching over 8 bases. With V trimmed by 5 bases and J by 8 bases, 13 bases remained unmatched. From germline, CDR1 is LNHNV and CDR2 YYDKDF (reference sequence). This CDR3 has 15 residues. CDR3 sequence (DNA): TGTGCCACCAGCCTTATACCTCAGGGGGCGAGAGGCTACACCTTC. It specifies CATSLIPQGARGYTF.

This clonotype has only a few counts. The rearrangement links TRBV20-1 to TRBJ2-7; D is possibly TRBD1 or TRBD2 (5 bases each). CDR1 and CDR2 from the germline V gene are DFQATT and SNEGSKA (reference sequence). This CDR3 has 15 residues. V was clipped by 3 bases and J by 0 bases, with 15 bases between them. The CDR3 DNA is TGCAGTGCTAGCTTAGGGACGGTAAGCTCCTACGAGCAGTACGTC. It codes for CSASLGTVSSYEQYV.